These 14 T cell receptor beta chains were all obtained from the same sample, sequenced in a study of identical twins. MiXCR, applied by TCRdb to the 5' RACE reads, yields one record per CDR3 protein. The table records a few hundred thousand distinct CDR3 sequences, 13% to 15% of them present only once. These data were also filed under a second study, of yellow fever vaccine responses in identical twins.

The sample was CD4+ T cells sorted from blood. All receptors come from a woman between 18 and 29 years old in good health.

This clonotype has more than one count but fewer than ten. J is TRBJ2-7 and V is TRBV18; D remains unclear. Trimming removed 3 bases at V and 1 base at J, with 13 bases between. Germline CDR1 reads KGHSH; CDR2 reads LQKENI. CDR3 length equals 15 residues. This CDR3 is CASSPGWDSSYEQYF. Written as DNA, the CDR3 is TGTGCCAGCTCACCCGGTTGGGATTCGTCCTACGAGCAGTACTTC.

DNA for the CDR3: TGTGCCAGCAGGGTAGCGGGCGCGAGCTCCTACAATGAGCAGTTCTTC. Protein: CASRVAGASSYNEQFF. The chain carries TRBV6-1 and TRBJ2-1; 7 bases map to TRBD2. CDR3 length: 16 amino acids. V shed 6 bases and J 0 bases; nucleotides not matched to a gene: 8. Germline lookup yields CDR1 MNHNS and CDR2 SASEGT.

This clonotype was seen a handful of times. CDR3 coding DNA: TGTGCCATCAGCTATACAGGTCACAACCCGGGAGAGCAGTACTTC. It yields the protein CAISYTGHNPGEQYF. V is TRBV10-3 and J is TRBJ2-7, with D perhaps being TRBD1 or TRBD2 (5 bases each). The ends were cut back, 6 bases at V and 7 bases at J, with 22 bases in the middle. Germline V gene sequence: CDR1 ENHRY, CDR2 SYGVKD. The CDR3 is 15 residues long.

In this sample, this clonotype turned up a few times. The chain combines TRBV5-1 with TRBJ2-5, with TRBD2 matching 13 bases. V was pared by 3 bases and J by 2 bases, with 4 bases of the junction left unmatched. Germline-derived CDR1 and CDR2 are SGHRS and YFSETQ. The CDR3 loop spans 16 amino acids. CDR3 region: CASSSGLAGVQETQYF. Here the CDR3 DNA reads TGCGCCAGCAGCTCCGGACTAGCGGGGGTTCAAGAGACCCAGTACTTC.

The chain employs TRBV30 and TRBJ1-2; possible D gene TRBD1, 5 bases. Trimming stripped 3 bases from V and 6 bases from J, with 17 bases between. The V gene's germline CDR1 is GTSNPN and CDR2 SVGIG (reference sequence). This CDR3 has 14 amino acids. The CDR3 protein is CAWSPGRNHNGYTF. DNA for the CDR3: TGTGCCTGGAGCCCGGGACGGAATCATAATGGCTACACCTTC.

The table lists this clonotype with a few counts. One base away lies a much larger clone, so this may be a sequencing read error. The rearrangement uses TRBV12-3 or TRBV12-4 and TRBJ2-3; the D is unclear. The CDR3 is 12 residues long. V lost 0 bases and J 7 bases, leaving 5 bases between the germline ends. The CDR3 DNA reads TGTGCCAGCAGTTTAGCGGGAAATACGCAGTATTTT. This sequence encodes CASSLAGNTQYF.

This clonotype has more than one count but fewer than ten. The CDR3 DNA reads TGTGCCAGCAGGTTCGGAGCTAACTATGGCTACACCTTC. Its protein is CASRFGANYGYTF. V is TRBV6-2 or TRBV6-3 and J is TRBJ1-2; D is unclear. This CDR3 spans 13 amino acids. The germline V and J ends were trimmed by 6 bases and 0 bases, with 8 bases remaining between them. CDR1 is MNHEY and CDR2 is SVGEGT in the germline V gene.

This clonotype was detected a few times. The genes are TRBV9 and TRBJ2-1, with 12 positions matching TRBD2. The CDR3 loop spans 15 amino acids. J lost 6 bases, V lost 0 bases, and 1 base had no gene match. Germline CDR1 SGDLS, CDR2 YYNGEE. The CDR3 loop is CASSVELAGGNEQFF. DNA for the CDR3: TGTGCCAGCAGCGTAGAACTAGCGGGAGGCAATGAGCAGTTCTTC.

The CDR3 bases are TGCGCCAGCAGCCCGGAGCTCCGGGCCGCCAGCACAGATACGCAGTATTTT. It yields the protein CASSPELRAASTDTQYF. This chain joins TRBV5-1 and TRBJ2-3, with D unresolved. CDR3 length equals 17 residues. V lost 4 bases and J lost 0, with 18 bases in between. Germline CDR1 and CDR2: SGHRS and YFSETQ. Full variable domain (missing parts from reference TRBV5-1 and TRBJ2-3): KAGVTQTPRYLIKTRGQQVTLSCSPISGHRSVSWYQQTPGQGLQFLFEYFSETQRNKGNFPGRFSGRQFSNSRSEMNVSTLELGDSALYLCASSPELRAASTDTQYFGPGTRLTVL.

This clonotype came up many times. The gene calls are TRBV29-1 and TRBJ2-3, with 8 bases that match TRBD1. The ends lost 4 bases at V and 5 bases at J; junction bases unmatched: 11. This CDR3 has 15 residues. Germline assignment: CDR1 SQVTM and CDR2 ANQGSEA. The CDR3 sequence is CSVARGGTGGDTQYF. CDR3 DNA: TGCAGCGTTGCCCGGGGTGGGACAGGAGGAGATACGCAGTATTTT.

Comment on this clonotype: The DNA is omitted, as the CDR3 cannot be located on it reliably, and the CDR3 follows TCRdb's listing. J is TRBJ2-7 and V is TRBV21-1; TRBD1 is the table's D call, not checked against the DNA. TRBV21-1 is a pseudogene locus. Inclusive of both ends, the CDR3 amounts to 18 amino acids. The CDR3 sequence is CASSSDPSSYEQYFGTDF.

The chain couples TRBV7-9 to TRBJ1-2; D is unclear. Trimming took 4 bases from V and 2 from J, leaving 14 bases between them. The CDR3 length is 15 residues. Germline CDR1 reads SEHNR; CDR2 reads FQNEAQ (reference sequence). CDR3 protein: CASSSPESRNYGYTF. Here the CDR3 DNA reads TGTGCCAGCAGCTCCCCGGAATCCAGAAACTATGGCTACACCTTC. Using reference TRBV7-9 and TRBJ1-2 for the parts outside the CDR3, the full variable domain is DTGVSQNPRHKITKRGQNVTFRCDPISEHNRLYWYRQTLGQGPEFLTYFQNEAQLEKSRLLSDRFSAERPKGSFSTLEIQRTEQGDSAMYLCASSSPESRNYGYTFGSGTRLTVV.

J is TRBJ2-5 and V is TRBV5-1; no firm D call. Germline CDR1 is SGHRS and CDR2 is YFSETQ. CDR3 size: 14 residues. The V gene lost 2 bases and the J gene lost 1 base, with 9 bases spanning the gap. The CDR3 coding sequence is TGCGCCAGCAGCTTTGGTCAGGTCCAAGAGACCCAGTACTTC. Encoded protein: CASSFGQVQETQYF. Full variable domain (rest looked up from reference TRBV5-1 and TRBJ2-5): KAGVTQTPRYLIKTRGQQVTLSCSPISGHRSVSWYQQTPGQGLQFLFEYFSETQRNKGNFPGRFSGRQFSNSRSEMNVSTLELGDSALYLCASSFGQVQETQYFGPGTRLLVL.

In regard to this clonotype: One end of the junction is discordant with germline, which a read error may explain. CDR3 residues: CSALAPSGTGDRF. In DNA, the CDR3 is TGCAGTGCTCTCGCCCCTTCCGGGACAGGGGACCGCTTC. This chain links TRBV20-1 with TRBJ2-7; TRBD1 matches at 10 bases. CDR1 is DFQATT and CDR2 is SNEGSKA in the germline V gene (reference sequence). The CDR3 totals 13 residues.